This TCR beta chain came from a study of identical twins. Per the germline V gene, CDR1 is LNHDA and CDR2 is SQIVND (reference sequence). The CDR3 is made up of 13 amino acids. The V end was cut by 6 bases, the J end by 2 bases, with 5 bases between. Using its own MiXCR run on the 5' RACE reads, TCRdb lists one record per CDR3 protein. The data contain a few hundred thousand distinct CDR3 sequences, 7% to 9.5% of them singletons. J is TRBJ2-6 and V is TRBV19; D remains unclear. This TCR derives from a woman in her forties or fifties in good health. Sequencing used naive T cells sorted from blood. In nucleotides, the CDR3 is TGTGCCAGTAGGGTTGCTGGGGCCAACGTCCTGACTTTC. Residues: CASRVAGANVLTF.